Sequencing of this T cell receptor (beta chain) was carried out in a study of blood T cell repertoires in COVID-19. The overall study: Acute and convalescent COVID-19 samples came from the United States, Italy and Spain.

As originally analysed: Scientists estimated how many nucleated cells there were by amplifying reference gene primers. TCRdb keeps only in-frame clones here, not all; method: immunoSEQ multiplex PCR. V and J calls and clone size are copied from that table; D and trimming were computed from the DNA. The repertoire holds roughly 190,000 clones, with 80% to 85% as singletons. The V gene's germline CDR1 is MNHEY and CDR2 SMNVEV (reference sequence). There are 12 residues in the CDR3. Trimming at V came to 8 bases and at J to 7 bases, leaving 8 bases not matched to a gene. This clonotype originated in a human donor with acute or convalescent COVID-19. The donor label of this sample is uncertain. The chain uses TRBV27 and TRBJ2-7; 7 nucleotides align to TRBD1. Sequencing was done on a sample of peripheral blood. The CDR3 nucleotides read TGTGCCAGCCATCGACAGGGACAAGAGCAGTACTTC. It codes for CASHRQGQEQYF.